Sequencing of this TCR beta chain was carried out in a study of T cell responses to AZD1222 COVID-19 vaccine. Germline V gene sequence: CDR1 SEHNR, CDR2 FQNEAQ (reference sequence). This CDR3 is built from 15 residues. V trimming: 1 base; J trimming: 7 bases; junction bases outside the gene matches: 5. TCRdb's copy holds only in-frame clones and misses some; the assay was immunoSEQ multiplex PCR. Of around 180,000 clones in the sample, around 87% are singletons; the top ten hold less than 3%. The gene calls are TRBV7-9 and TRBJ2-7; 12 bases are shared with TRBD1. This sequence originates from an adult in good health. The sample was peripheral blood, taken on day 0 of MenACWY control vaccination. The CDR3 region has the DNA TGTGCCAGCAGCTTAGTCGGGACAGGGGGCAGAGAGCAGTACTTC. Translated: CASSLVGTGGREQYF. The variable domain in full, with the rest retrieved from reference TRBV7-9 and TRBJ2-7, is DTGVSQNPRHKITKRGQNVTFRCDPISEHNRLYWYRQTLGQGPEFLTYFQNEAQLEKSRLLSDRFSAERPKGSFSTLEIQRTEQGDSAMYLCASSLVGTGGREQYFGPGTRLTVT.